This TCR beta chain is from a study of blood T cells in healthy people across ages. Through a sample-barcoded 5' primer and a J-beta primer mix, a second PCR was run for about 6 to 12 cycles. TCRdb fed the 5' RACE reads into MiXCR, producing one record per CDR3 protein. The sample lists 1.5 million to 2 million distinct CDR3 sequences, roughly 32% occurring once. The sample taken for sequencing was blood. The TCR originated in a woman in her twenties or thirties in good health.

Here the CDR3 reads CASSANPGTGSSGANVLTF. DNA of the CDR3: TGTGCCAGCAGTGCAAACCCCGGGACAGGGAGCTCTGGGGCCAACGTCCTGACTTTC. The chain carries TRBV25-1 and TRBJ2-6; TRBD1 aligns across 9 bases. The length of the CDR3 is 19 residues. Trimming at V came to 4 bases and at J to 0 bases, leaving 10 bases not matched to a gene. Germline lookup yields CDR1 MGHDK and CDR2 SYGVNS.